Following are 27 T cell receptor beta chains from one sample sequenced in a study of CD8+ T cells in alopecia areata. The sequencing template was cDNA reverse transcribed from extracted RNA. The assay was immunoSEQ multiplex PCR, and TCRdb's table has in-frame clones only and misses some. The table lists some 1,100 clones, with no singletons. Sample time point: mouse skin at time of skin grafting. The input for sequencing was skin, taken at week 0. These receptors all come from a C3H/HeJ mouse with alopecia areata. The MHC haplotype of this mouse line is H2-k.

There are many counts of this clone. The listed genes are named as in mouse. The DNA ends 4 residues before the CDR3 does, and the rest of the CDR3 is filled in from the germline J gene. The V and J genes are TRBV31 and TRBJ2-5, with TRBD2 as a possible D gene (5 bases). CDR3 length equals 13 residues. From germline, CDR1 is GKSSPN and CDR2 SITVG. Incomplete CDR3 DNA: TGTGCCTGGAGTCTCACTGGCAAAGAC. Its protein is CAWSLTGKD. The CDR3, in full, reads CAWSLTGKDTQYF. Supplemented by reference TRBV31 and TRBJ2-5, the full variable domain reads AQTIHQWPVAEIKAVGSPLSLGCTIKGKSSPNLYWYWQATGGTLQQLFYSITVGQVESVVQLNLSASRPKDDQFILSTEKLLLSHSGFYLCAWSLTGKDTQYFGPGTRLLVL.

This clone is deemed medium-sized. The gene names here belong to mouse. The read terminates 4 residues ahead of where the CDR3 ends, so the germline J gene completes it. V gene TRBV16 combines with J gene TRBJ2-5; 10 bases are shared with TRBD2. This CDR3 has 15 residues. CDR1 is SGHSA and CDR2 is FRNQAP in the germline V gene. CDR3 DNA (partial): TGTGCAAGCAGCTTAGACGGACTGGGGGAAGAC. The encoded protein is CASSLDGLGED. In full, the CDR3 reads CASSLDGLGEDTQYF.

This clone is termed large. The genes are named according to mouse. The CDR3 end falls 4 residues outside the read, so it is completed with the germline J gene. The chain joins TRBV19 to TRBJ2-5; D may be TRBD1 (6 bases). The CDR3 consists of 14 residues. The germline V gene has CDR1 FNHDT and CDR2 SITEND (reference sequence). The CDR3 spells CASSIPGAEDTQYF. CDR3 bases read: TGTGCCAGCAGTATCCCAGGGGCGGAAGAC.

Ten or more counts support this clone. Gene names are the mouse ones. CDR3 DNA, as far as it was read: TGTGCAAGCAGCTTAGATGAGAGACAGGGGGCCGGG. Residues: CASSLDERQGAG. The full CDR3 reads CASSLDERQGAGQLYF. The chain uses TRBV16 and TRBJ2-2; 9 nucleotides line up with TRBD1. With the read ending 4 residues before the CDR3 end, the germline J gene is used to fill in that end. V was pared by 0 bases and J by 6 bases, with 5 bases of the junction left unmatched. Germline CDR1 and CDR2: SGHSA and FRNQAP. CDR3 length: 16 residues. Drawing the rest from reference TRBV16 and TRBJ2-2, the complete variable domain is NAGVIQTPRHKVTGKGQEATLWCEPISGHSAVFWYRQTIVQGLEFLTYFRNQAPIDDSGMPKERFSAQMPNQSHSTLKIQSTQPQDSAVYLCASSLDERQGAGQLYFGEGSKLTVL.

This clone is medium-sized by share. The genes are named according to mouse. The observed sequence ends 4 residues before the CDR3 terminus, with the missing tail filled in from the germline J gene. This rearrangement joins TRBV5 to TRBJ2-1, with TRBD2 matching over 10 bases. Trimming removed 4 bases from V and 1 base from J; junction bases left unmatched: 1. The CDR3 covers 15 residues. Germline V gene data show CDR1 as LGHNA and CDR2 as YNLKQL (reference sequence). This chain's CDR3 is CASSPTGGNYAEQFF. CDR3 DNA (partial): TGTGCCAGCAGCCCGACTGGGGGGAACTATGCT.

This clone ranks as medium-sized. The gene symbols are mouse symbols. The read comes to an end 4 residues before the CDR3 does, leaving the germline J gene to fill in the end. The V call is TRBV31, the J call TRBJ1-1; 9 bases agree with TRBD1. V gave up 8 bases and J gave up 4 bases; unmatched junction bases: 8. This CDR3 comprises 13 residues. CDR1 GKSSPN and CDR2 SITVG come from the germline V gene. The DNA read from the CDR3 is TGTGCCGCACCGGGACAGGGCGGCACA. This encodes CAAPGQGGT. The CDR3, in full, reads CAAPGQGGTEVFF. Based on the CDR3 plus reference TRBV31 and TRBJ1-1, the full variable domain is AQTIHQWPVAEIKAVGSPLSLGCTIKGKSSPNLYWYWQATGGTLQQLFYSITVGQVESVVQLNLSASRPKDDQFILSTEKLLLSHSGFYLCAAPGQGGTEVFFGKGTRLTVV.

This clone is medium-sized by share. Gene and germline names: mouse. CDR3 loop: CAWSRGQANSDYTF. Partial CDR3 DNA: TGTGCCTGGAGTCGAGGACAGGCAAACTCC. V is TRBV31 and J is TRBJ1-2; 7 bases are a match to TRBD1. The read falls 4 residues short of the CDR3 end, and the missing part is taken from the germline J gene. Germline V gene data show CDR1 as GKSSPN and CDR2 as SITVG. V lost 1 base and J lost 0; bases outside the gene matches: 2. The CDR3 is 14 amino acids.

This clone is medium-sized in the sample. Gene names are mouse gene names. The read comes to an end 4 residues before the CDR3 does, leaving the germline J gene to fill in the end. V is TRBV5 and J is TRBJ2-2; no firm D call. The CDR3 runs to 15 residues. The V end lost 0 bases, the J end lost 1 base, and 6 bases lay between the germline ends. In germline, CDR1 is LGHNA, CDR2 YNLKQL (reference sequence). CDR3 amino acids: CASSQDWKNTGQLYF. The CDR3 bases that were read are TGTGCCAGCAGCCAAGACTGGAAAAACACCGGG.

This clone has at least ten counts. The genes are named according to mouse. The observed sequence ends 4 residues before the CDR3 terminus, with the missing tail filled in from the germline J gene. The chain links TRBV13-2 to TRBJ1-2; TRBD1 aligns across 7 bases. The germline V gene has CDR1 NNHNN and CDR2 SYGAGS (reference sequence). This CDR3 comprises 14 residues. Incomplete CDR3 DNA: TGTGCCAGCGGTGATGCACCGACAGGGTCC. Encoded protein: CASGDAPTGS. The full CDR3 protein is CASGDAPTGSDYTF.

By share, this clone counts as medium-sized. Gene names are mouse gene names. The read finishes 4 residues shy of the CDR3 end, and the germline J gene is used to complete it. The chain uses TRBV13-2 and TRBJ2-2; 11 bases are shared with TRBD1. J lost 6 bases, V lost 3 bases, and 1 base had no gene match. The CDR3 spans 14 residues. The germline gives CDR1 NNHNN, CDR2 SYGAGS (reference sequence). This CDR3 is CASGGTGGAGQLYF. The CDR3 bases that were read are TGTGCCAGCGGTGGGACAGGGGGCGCCGGG.

By share of the sample, this clone is medium-sized (0.01 to 0.1%). Any gene name here is a mouse gene name. The observed sequence ends 4 residues before the CDR3 terminus, with the missing tail filled in from the germline J gene. The chain carries TRBV13-3 and TRBJ1-1; 8 bases match TRBD1. V gave up 5 bases and J gave up 0 bases; unmatched junction bases: 3. Germline V CDR1 and CDR2: NNHDY, SYVADS. The CDR3 has 14 residues. Partial CDR3 DNA: TGTGCCAGCAGAGGACAGGGTGCAAACACA. Amino acid sequence: CASRGQGANT. The CDR3 in full is CASRGQGANTEVFF.

This clone was seen repeatedly, ten times or more. All gene names here are mouse names. CDR3 DNA, as far as it was read: TGTGCCAGCGGAACAGGGGCGAACTATGCT. Protein sequence: CASGTGANYA. The entire CDR3 reads CASGTGANYAEQFF. The chain recombines TRBV13-2 with TRBJ2-1; 7 bases are shared with TRBD1. Coverage ceases 4 residues before the CDR3 finishes, and the germline J gene fills in the end. The CDR3 length is 14 residues. CDR1 and CDR2 from the germline V gene are NNHNN and SYGAGS (reference sequence). J lost 1 base, V lost 5 bases, and 3 bases had no gene match.

In its sample, this clone ranks as medium-sized. The genes and germline here are from mouse. The read finishes 4 residues shy of the CDR3 end, and the germline J gene is used to complete it. The chain couples TRBV19 to TRBJ2-7, with 10 bases matching TRBD2. Germline assignment: CDR1 FNHDT and CDR2 SITEND (reference sequence). This CDR3 is built from 14 residues. V shed 5 bases, J shed 0 bases, and the junction held 2 bases outside the gene matches. Incomplete CDR3 DNA: TGTGCCAGCAGGGGACTGGGGAGCTCCTAT. This codes for CASRGLGSSY. The whole CDR3 protein is CASRGLGSSYEQYF.

This clone is deemed large. Gene names are mouse gene names. Read data end 4 residues before the CDR3 end; the end is taken from the germline J gene. V and J are TRBV19 and TRBJ2-7; 11 positions agree with TRBD2. The germline V gene encodes CDR1 FNHDT and CDR2 SITEND (reference sequence). This CDR3 has 14 amino acids. Partial CDR3 DNA: TGTGCCAGCAGTATTCGGGACTGGGGGTAT. The encoded protein is CASSIRDWGY. The whole CDR3 sequence reads CASSIRDWGYEQYF.

This clone occurred many times. The germline and genes are mouse ones. The read terminates 4 residues ahead of where the CDR3 ends, so the germline J gene completes it. V and J are TRBV5 and TRBJ2-7; TRBD1 matches 11 bases. The CDR3 spans 16 residues. Trimming cost V 4 bases and J 0 bases; bases outside gene matches: 5. The germline V gene has CDR1 LGHNA and CDR2 YNLKQL (reference sequence). The covered CDR3 bases are TGTGCCAGCAGCCTTCTCGGGACAGGGGGCTCCTAT. It encodes CASSLLGTGGSY. The full-length CDR3 reads as CASSLLGTGGSYEQYF.

This clone was found many times. Each gene name is a mouse one. The CDR3 bases that were read are TGTGCCAGCAGTTGTCGAGGGGGGGCGAAGAGTGCAGAA. Encoded protein: CASSCRGGAKSAE. In full, the CDR3 reads CASSCRGGAKSAETLYF. The chain links TRBV22 to TRBJ2-3; the table assigns TRBD2, which was not confirmed against the DNA. The read gets to within 4 residues of the CDR3 end, and the germline J gene fills in the rest. TRBV22 is a recognized pseudogene. The CDR3 is 17 residues long.

As for this clone: Mouse germline and gene names are used. With the read ending 4 residues before the CDR3 end, the germline J gene is used to fill in that end. The J gene is TRBJ1-1, the V gene TRBV13-2; TRBD1 is a possible D gene (6 bases). Trimming took off 5 bases at V and 0 bases at J, with 11 bases between the two ends. CDR3 size: 14 residues. Germline V gives CDR1 NNHNN, CDR2 SYGAGS (reference sequence). The part of the CDR3 DNA that was read is TGTGCCAGCGGAACCGGGACAACAAACACA. It yields the protein CASGTGTTNT. The whole CDR3 is CASGTGTTNTEVFF.

This clone was found a few times. Germline and genes here are mouse. Sequencing ends 4 residues short of the CDR3 end; the germline J gene provides the rest. The chain links TRBV13-2 to TRBJ2-5; no definite D call. This CDR3 is built from 13 residues. Per germline, CDR1 NNHNN and CDR2 SYGAGS (reference sequence). The V end was cut by 0 bases, the J end by 2 bases, with 4 bases between. The CDR3 loop reads CASGDDIQDTQYF. Partial CDR3 DNA: TGTGCCAGCGGTGATGACATCCAAGAC.

By share, this clone counts as large. Each gene name is a mouse one. The read comes to an end 4 residues before the CDR3 does, leaving the germline J gene to fill in the end. V and J are TRBV1 and TRBJ2-7; possibly TRBD1 for D (7 bases). The CDR3 totals 16 residues. Looked up from germline, CDR1 is NSQYPW and CDR2 is LRSPGD (reference sequence). V was shortened by 0 bases and J by 1 base, with 13 bases between the two germline ends. CDR3 sequence: CTCSADGGRGSYEQYF. The CDR3 DNA, read in part, is TGCACCTGCAGTGCAGATGGGGGCAGGGGGTCCTAT. Full variable domain (missing parts from reference TRBV1 and TRBJ2-7): VTLLEQNPRWRLVPRGQAVNLRCILKNSQYPWMSWYQQDLQKQLQWLFTLRSPGDKEVKSLPGADYLATRVTDTELRLQVANMSQGRTLYCTCSADGGRGSYEQYFGPGTRLTVL.

This clone is medium-sized by share. Germline and genes here are mouse. Read coverage stops 4 residues before the CDR3 terminus; the germline J gene supplies the remainder. The chain links TRBV13-1 to TRBJ2-5, with TRBD2 identical over 8 bases. V lost 1 base to trimming and J lost 3 bases; unmatched junction nucleotides: 7. This CDR3 has 16 amino acids. Germline assignment: CDR1 NSHNY and CDR2 SYGAGN. The CDR3 spells CASSDLWGAVQDTQYF. The sequenced CDR3 bases are TGTGCCAGCAGTGATCTCTGGGGGGCCGTACAAGAC.

Relative to its sample, this clone is medium-sized (0.01 to 0.1%). Gene names are the mouse ones. The DNA ends 4 residues before the CDR3 does, and the rest of the CDR3 is filled in from the germline J gene. This chain uses TRBV3 with TRBJ2-4; TRBD1 agrees at 10 bases. From germline, CDR1 is SNHLY and CDR2 FYNGKV (reference sequence). This CDR3 is built from 14 residues. The sequenced part of the CDR3 DNA is TGTGCCAGCAGCTTAGGGGACAGGGGAAAC. It encodes CASSLGDRGN. The whole CDR3 protein is CASSLGDRGNTLYF.

This clone has only a few counts. A far larger clone is only one base removed, so a read error is likely. Gene names are mouse gene names. This CDR3 is also generated by other DNA sequences in the sample. The CDR3 loop reads CASSQASGKGYAEQFF. CDR3 DNA, as far as it was read: TGTGCCAGCAGCCAAGCTTCAGGGAAGGGATATGCT. This chain uses TRBV5 with TRBJ2-1, with D possibly matching TRBD1 (5 bases). From the germline J gene comes the end of the CDR3, since the read stops 4 residues before it. This CDR3 region has 16 residues. Germline V lookup: CDR1 LGHNA, CDR2 YNLKQL (reference sequence). V lost 1 base and J 4 bases, leaving 14 bases between the germline ends.

By frequency in the sample, this clone is medium-sized. The gene symbols are mouse symbols. The read finishes 4 residues shy of the CDR3 end, and the germline J gene is used to complete it. The chain uses TRBV31 and TRBJ2-7; D remains ambiguous. The CDR3 covers 12 residues. The V gene's germline CDR1 is GKSSPN and CDR2 SITVG. The CDR3 loop reads CAWSRIGYEQYF. CDR3 DNA, as far as it was read: TGTGCCTGGAGTCGGATTGGGTAT.

This clone is deemed medium-sized. Mouse names are used for the genes. The CDR3 end is not reached by the read, which stops 4 residues before it; the germline J gene fills it in. The V call is TRBV13-2, the J call TRBJ1-1; 9 bases agree with TRBD1. Germline V CDR1 and CDR2: NNHNN, SYGAGS (reference sequence). The CDR3 has 13 amino acids. V shed 2 bases and J 4 bases; nucleotides not matched to a gene: 0. The CDR3 DNA, read in part, is TGTGCCAGCGGTGAGACAGGGGGCACA. Translating it yields CASGETGGT. The CDR3 as a whole reads CASGETGGTEVFF.

In its sample, this clone ranks as medium-sized. Germline and genes: mouse. The read finishes 4 residues shy of the CDR3 end, and the germline J gene is used to complete it. The chain has TRBV5 and TRBJ2-2; the match to TRBD1 covers 11 bases. The J segment lost 5 bases and the V segment lost 4 bases, leaving 12 bases of the junction unmatched. This CDR3 has 18 amino acids. Germline CDR1 LGHNA, CDR2 YNLKQL (reference sequence). CDR3 DNA, as far as it was read: TGTGCCAGCAGCCGGACAGGGGGCGGAGGGGCCCGGACCGGG. This sequence encodes CASSRTGGGGARTG. The complete CDR3 protein is CASSRTGGGGARTGQLYF.

This clone is judged medium-sized. Gene names denote mouse genes. The read terminates 4 residues before the CDR3 end, so the remaining end is supplied by the germline J gene. The rearrangement joins TRBV29 to TRBJ2-7; TRBD1 might be the D (6 bases). This CDR3 region has 13 residues. Germline loops: CDR1 MSHET, CDR2 SYDVDS. Trimming cost V 5 bases and J 3 bases, with 11 bases left between them. The CDR3 DNA, read in part, is TGTGCTAGCAGTCCCGGGACATACTAT. Its protein product is CASSPGTYY. The entire CDR3 sequence reads CASSPGTYYEQYF.

By proportion, this clone is medium-sized. Gene names are the mouse ones. Read coverage stops 4 residues before the CDR3 terminus; the germline J gene supplies the remainder. The chain uses TRBV17 and TRBJ2-7; D possibly corresponds to TRBD2 (6 bases). V was pared by 3 bases and J by 0 bases, with 9 bases between. The germline CDR1 and CDR2 sequences are MNHDT and YYDKIL. The CDR3 is 14 residues long. CDR3 sequence: CASSRWGSSYEQYF. Incomplete CDR3 DNA: TGTGCTAGCAGTAGGTGGGGGAGCTCCTAT. Supplemented by reference TRBV17 and TRBJ2-7, the full variable domain reads DTTVKQNPRYKLARVGKPVNLICSQTMNHDTMYWYQKKPNQAPKLLLFYYDKILNREADTFEKFQSSRPNNSFCSLYIGSAGLEYSAMYLCASSRWGSSYEQYFGPGTRLTVL.